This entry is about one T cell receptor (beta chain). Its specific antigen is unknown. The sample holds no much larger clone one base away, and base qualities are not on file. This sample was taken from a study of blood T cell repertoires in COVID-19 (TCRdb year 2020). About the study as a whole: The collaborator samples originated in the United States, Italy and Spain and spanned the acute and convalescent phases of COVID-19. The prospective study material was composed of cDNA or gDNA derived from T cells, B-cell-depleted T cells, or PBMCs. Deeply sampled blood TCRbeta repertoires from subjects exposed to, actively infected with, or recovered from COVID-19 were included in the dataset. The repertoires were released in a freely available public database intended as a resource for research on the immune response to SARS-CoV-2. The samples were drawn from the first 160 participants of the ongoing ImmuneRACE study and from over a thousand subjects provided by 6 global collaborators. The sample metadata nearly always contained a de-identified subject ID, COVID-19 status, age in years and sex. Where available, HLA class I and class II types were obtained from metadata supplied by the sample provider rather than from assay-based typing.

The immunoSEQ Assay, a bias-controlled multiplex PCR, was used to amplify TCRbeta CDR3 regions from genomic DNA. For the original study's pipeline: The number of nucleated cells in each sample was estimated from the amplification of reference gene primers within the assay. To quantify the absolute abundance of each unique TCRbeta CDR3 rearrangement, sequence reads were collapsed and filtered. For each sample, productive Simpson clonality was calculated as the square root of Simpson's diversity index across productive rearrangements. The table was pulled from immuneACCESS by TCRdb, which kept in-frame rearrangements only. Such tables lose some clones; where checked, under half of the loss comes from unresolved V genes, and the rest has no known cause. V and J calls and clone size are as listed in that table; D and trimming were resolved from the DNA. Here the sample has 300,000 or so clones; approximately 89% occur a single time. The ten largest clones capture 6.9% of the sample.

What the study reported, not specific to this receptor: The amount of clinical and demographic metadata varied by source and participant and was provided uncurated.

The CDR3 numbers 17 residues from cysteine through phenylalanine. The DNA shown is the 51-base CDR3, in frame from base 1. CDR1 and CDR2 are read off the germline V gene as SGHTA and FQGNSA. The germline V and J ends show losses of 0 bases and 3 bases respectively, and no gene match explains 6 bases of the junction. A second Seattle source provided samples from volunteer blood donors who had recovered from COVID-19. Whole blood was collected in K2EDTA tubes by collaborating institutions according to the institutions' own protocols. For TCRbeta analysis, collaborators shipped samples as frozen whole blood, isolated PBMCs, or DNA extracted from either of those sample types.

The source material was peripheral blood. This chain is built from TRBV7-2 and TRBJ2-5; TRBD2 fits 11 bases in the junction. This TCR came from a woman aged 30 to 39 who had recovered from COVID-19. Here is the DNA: TGTGCCAGCAGCTTAGCGGCACCGGGACTAGCGGAAGAGACCCAGTACTTC. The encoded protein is CASSLAAPGLAEETQYF.